This note documents a single T cell receptor (beta chain) sequence. The sample belongs to a study of blood T cell repertoires in COVID-19. In the study overall: Sources were T cells, B-cell-depleted T cells, or PBMCs; the material itself was cDNA or gDNA.

This CDR3 contains 14 residues. V lost 5 bases, J lost 3 bases, and 14 bases lay in between. Germline CDR1 is MDHEN and CDR2 is SYDVKM. TCRdb's copy holds only in-frame clones and misses some; the assay was immunoSEQ multiplex PCR. Among a few hundred thousand clones listed, 85% to 90% were seen once. The source of this sequence is a middle-aged woman with COVID-19, enrolled during active disease. Sequenced input: peripheral blood. The rearrangement uses TRBV28 and TRBJ2-7; D is possibly TRBD2 (6 bases). This CDR3 reads CASSDLPGSYEQYF. In DNA form, the CDR3 reads TGTGCCAGCAGTGACCTCCCCGGGAGCTACGAGCAGTACTTC.